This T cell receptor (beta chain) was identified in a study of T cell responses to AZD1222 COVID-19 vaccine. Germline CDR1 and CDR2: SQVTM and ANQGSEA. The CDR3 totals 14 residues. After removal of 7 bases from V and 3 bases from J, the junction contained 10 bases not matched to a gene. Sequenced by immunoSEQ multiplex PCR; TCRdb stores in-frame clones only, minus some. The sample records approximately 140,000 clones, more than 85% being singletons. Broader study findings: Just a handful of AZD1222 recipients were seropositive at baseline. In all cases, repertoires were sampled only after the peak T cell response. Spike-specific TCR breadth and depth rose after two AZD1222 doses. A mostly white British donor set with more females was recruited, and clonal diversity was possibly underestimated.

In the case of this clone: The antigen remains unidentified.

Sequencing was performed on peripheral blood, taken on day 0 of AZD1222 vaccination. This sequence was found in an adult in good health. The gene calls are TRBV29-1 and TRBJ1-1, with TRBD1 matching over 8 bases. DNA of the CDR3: TGCAGCGCAGACTCAGGGGGCTGGGACACTGAAGCTTTCTTT. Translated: CSADSGGWDTEAFF.